The clone carrying this T cell receptor beta chain is a singleton in its sample. Trimming removed 6 bases from V and 7 bases from J; junction bases left unmatched: 7. The CDR3 loop spans 13 amino acids. Germline lookup yields CDR1 MDHEN and CDR2 SYDVKM. These data belong to a study of blood T cell repertoires in COVID-19. Study details: Donors in the United States, Italy and Spain gave samples during acute or convalescent COVID-19. Sample material is recorded as cDNA or gDNA derived from T cells, B-cell-depleted T cells, or PBMCs.

Per the original data handling: How many nucleated cells were present was estimated from reference gene primer amplification. Method: immunoSEQ multiplex PCR; TCRdb's copy keeps in-frame clones and lacks some. V and J calls and clone size are copied from that table; D and trimming were computed from the DNA. The repertoire consists of 150,000 to 200,000 clones, with 86% occurring once and the leading ten covering roughly 2.9%. The V gene is TRBV28, the J gene TRBJ2-7, with 9 bases lining up with TRBD2. The clonotype originates from a woman aged 25 to 39 with active or convalescent COVID-19. The specimen was peripheral blood. The CDR3 bases are TGTGCCAGCAGCCGTAGCGGGAGATATGAGCAGTACTTC. This encodes CASSRSGRYEQYF.